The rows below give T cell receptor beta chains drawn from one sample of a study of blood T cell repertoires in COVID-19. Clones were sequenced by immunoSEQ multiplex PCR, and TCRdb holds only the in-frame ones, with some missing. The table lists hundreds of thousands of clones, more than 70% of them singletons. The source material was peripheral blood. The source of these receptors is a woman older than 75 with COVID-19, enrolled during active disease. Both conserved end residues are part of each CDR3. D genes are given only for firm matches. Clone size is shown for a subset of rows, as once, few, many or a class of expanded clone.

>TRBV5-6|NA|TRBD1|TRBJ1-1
CASRGTGGGKGAEAFF
TGTGCCAGCAGAGGGACAGGTGGGGGTAAGGGCGCTGAAGCTTTCTTT
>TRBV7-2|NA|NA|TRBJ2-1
CASSLIAGFGNEQFF
TGTGCCAGCAGCTTAATCGCGGGGTTCGGGAATGAGCAGTTCTTC
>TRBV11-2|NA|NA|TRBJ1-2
CASSLQISNYGYTF
TGTGCCAGCAGCTTACAGATCTCTAACTATGGCTACACCTTC
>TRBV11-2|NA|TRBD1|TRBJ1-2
CASNDRDSAYGYTF
TGTGCCAGCAACGATCGGGACAGTGCCTATGGCTACACCTTC
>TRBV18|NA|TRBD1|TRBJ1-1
CASSPLGTGGGTEAFF
TGTGCCAGCTCACCGCTAGGGACAGGGGGTGGCACTGAAGCTTTCTTT
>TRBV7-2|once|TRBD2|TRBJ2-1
CASSLVGTSGGAGEQFF
TGTGCCAGCAGCTTAGTGGGGACTAGCGGGGGGGCTGGTGAGCAGTTCTTC
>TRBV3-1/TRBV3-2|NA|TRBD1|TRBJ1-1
CASSRGQGDTEAFF
TGTGCCAGCAGCCGGGGACAGGGGGACACTGAAGCTTTCTTT
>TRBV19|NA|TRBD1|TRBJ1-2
CASSSYGTDYGYTF
TGTGCCAGTAGTAGCTACGGGACAGACTATGGCTACACCTTC
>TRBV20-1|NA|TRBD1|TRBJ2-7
CSASKGQGPYEQYF
TGCAGTGCTAGTAAAGGACAGGGACCCTACGAGCAGTACTTC
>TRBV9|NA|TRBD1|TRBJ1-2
CASSVGQGSYGYTF
TGTGCCAGCAGCGTGGGACAGGGAAGCTATGGCTACACCTTC
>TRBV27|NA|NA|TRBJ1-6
CASTVGGLNSPLHF
TGTGCCAGCACTGTAGGCGGACTTAATTCACCCCTCCACTTT
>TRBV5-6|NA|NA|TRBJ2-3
CASSLGRGADTQYF
TGTGCCAGCAGCTTGGGCCGGGGAGCAGATACGCAGTATTTT
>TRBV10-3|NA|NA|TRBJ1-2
CAISGEAEIYGYTF
TGTGCCATCTCCGGAGAAGCCGAGATTTATGGCTACACCTTC
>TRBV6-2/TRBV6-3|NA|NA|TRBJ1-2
CASSYSLSPSYGYTF
TGTGCCAGCAGTTACTCGCTTAGCCCGAGCTATGGCTACACCTTC
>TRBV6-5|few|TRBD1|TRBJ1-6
CASSPDRGFRSPLHF
TGTGCCAGCAGCCCCGACAGGGGTTTTCGATCACCCCTCCACTTT
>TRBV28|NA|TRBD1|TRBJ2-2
CASEKRGLNTGELFF
TGTGCCAGCGAGAAAAGGGGGCTCAACACCGGGGAGCTGTTTTTT
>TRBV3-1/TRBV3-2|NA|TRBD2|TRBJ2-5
CASRAGGLWETQYF
TGTGCCAGCCGGGCGGGGGGGCTTTGGGAGACCCAGTACTTC
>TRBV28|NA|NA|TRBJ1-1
CASSRLRRTEAFF
TGTGCCAGCAGCCGACTCAGAAGGACTGAAGCTTTCTTT
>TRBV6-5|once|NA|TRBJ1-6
CASSYSGTGNSPLHF
TGTGCCAGCAGTTACTCGGGAACAGGGAATTCACCCCTCCACTTT
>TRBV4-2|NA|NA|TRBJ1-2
CASSQDVGAYGYTF
TGTGCCAGCAGCCAAGATGTTGGGGCATATGGCTACACCTTC
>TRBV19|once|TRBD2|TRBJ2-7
CASRSSGGQSSYEQYF
TGTGCCAGTAGGTCTAGCGGGGGCCAAAGCTCCTACGAGCAGTACTTC
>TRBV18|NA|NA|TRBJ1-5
CASSQQGSNQPQHF
TGTGCCAGCTCACAGCAGGGTTCCAATCAGCCCCAGCATTTT
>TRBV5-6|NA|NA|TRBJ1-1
CASSRGVSNTEAFF
TGTGCCAGCAGCCGCGGGGTTTCGAACACTGAAGCTTTCTTT
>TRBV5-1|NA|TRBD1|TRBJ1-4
CASSIQGSGDEKLFF
TGCGCCAGCAGCATACAGGGGTCTGGAGATGAAAAACTGTTTTTT
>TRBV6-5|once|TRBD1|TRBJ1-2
CASRQGDRYGYTF
TGTGCCAGCCGGCAGGGGGATCGCTATGGCTACACCTTC
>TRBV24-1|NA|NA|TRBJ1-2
CATSDWTVNYGYTF
TGTGCCACCAGTGATTGGACAGTAAACTATGGCTACACCTTC
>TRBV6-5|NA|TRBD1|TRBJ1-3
CASRGTESVGNTIYF
TGTGCCAGCAGAGGGACAGAGTCTGTTGGAAACACCATATATTTT
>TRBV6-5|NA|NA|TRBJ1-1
CASSLETGNTEAFF
TGTGCCAGCAGTCTCGAAACAGGGAACACTGAAGCTTTCTTT
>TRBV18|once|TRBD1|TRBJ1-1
CASQGQGDTEAFF
TGTGCCAGCCAAGGACAGGGGGACACTGAAGCTTTCTTT
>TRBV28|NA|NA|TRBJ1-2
CASSPLGEGNYGYTF
TGTGCCAGCAGCCCCTTGGGGGAGGGGAACTATGGCTACACCTTC
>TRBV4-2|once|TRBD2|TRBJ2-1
CASSQGIRGGGHEQFF
TGTGCCAGCAGCCAAGGTATCCGGGGGGGCGGTCATGAGCAGTTCTTC
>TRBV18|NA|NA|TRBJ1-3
CASSPPGRAGNTIYF
TGTGCCAGCTCACCACCCGGCAGGGCTGGAAACACCATATATTTT
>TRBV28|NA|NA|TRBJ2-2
CASSFVNTGELFF
TGTGCCAGCAGTTTCGTGAACACCGGGGAGCTGTTTTTT
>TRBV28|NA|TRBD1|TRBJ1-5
CASSAVGGQHNQPQHF
TGTGCCAGCAGCGCCGTTGGGGGACAGCACAATCAGCCCCAGCATTTT
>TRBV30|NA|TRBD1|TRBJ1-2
CAWVRDRVGYTF
TGTGCCTGGGTCCGGGACAGGGTTGGCTACACCTTC
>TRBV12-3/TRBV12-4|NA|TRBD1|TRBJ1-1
CASSPGGNTEAFF
TGTGCCAGCAGTCCAGGGGGAAACACTGAAGCTTTCTTT
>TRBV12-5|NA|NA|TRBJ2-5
CASAWGGAQETQYF
TGTGCTAGTGCTTGGGGGGGGGCCCAAGAGACCCAGTACTTC
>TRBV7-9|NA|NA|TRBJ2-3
CASISRDSDTQYF
TGTGCCAGCATCAGTCGGGACTCAGATACGCAGTATTTT
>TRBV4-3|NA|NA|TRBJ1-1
CASSQDSFLNTEAFF
TGCGCCAGCAGCCAAGATTCTTTTCTAAACACTGAAGCTTTCTTT
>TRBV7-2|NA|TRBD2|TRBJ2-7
CASSLTGTSRHPEQYF
TGTGCCAGCAGCCTGACCGGGACTAGCCGCCATCCCGAGCAGTACTTC
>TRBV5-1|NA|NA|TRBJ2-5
CASSSLGLQETQYF
TGCGCCAGCAGCTCCCTGGGACTGCAAGAGACCCAGTACTTC
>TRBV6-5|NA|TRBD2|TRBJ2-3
CASSILAGSSGTQYF
TGTGCCAGCAGTATCCTAGCGGGGAGCTCCGGTACGCAGTATTTT
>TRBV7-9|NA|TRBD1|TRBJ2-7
CASSRTGSNEQYF
TGTGCCAGCAGCCGGACAGGGTCCAACGAGCAGTACTTC
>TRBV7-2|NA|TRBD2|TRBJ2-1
CASSLASGGGYNEQFF
TGTGCCAGCAGCTTAGCTAGCGGGGGGGGTTACAATGAGCAGTTCTTC
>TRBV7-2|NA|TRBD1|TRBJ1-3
CASSSQTGGSGNTIYF
TGTGCCAGCAGCTCCCAAACAGGGGGTAGTGGAAACACCATATATTTT
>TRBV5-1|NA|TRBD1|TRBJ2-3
CASSWDRGSHGDTQYF
TGCGCCAGCAGCTGGGACAGGGGATCACACGGAGATACGCAGTATTTT
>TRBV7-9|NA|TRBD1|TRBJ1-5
CASSLGAGGVGSNQPQHF
TGTGCCAGCAGCTTAGGGGCAGGGGGCGTCGGAAGCAATCAGCCCCAGCATTTT
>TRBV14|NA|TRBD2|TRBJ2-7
CASSPGGGKSFEQYF
TGTGCCAGCAGCCCCGGGGGAGGGAAATCATTCGAGCAGTACTTC
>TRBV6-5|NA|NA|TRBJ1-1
CASSFPGRGAFF
TGTGCCAGCAGTTTCCCGGGCAGAGGGGCTTTCTTT
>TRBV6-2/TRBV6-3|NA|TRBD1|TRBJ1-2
CASSYGRGYANYGYTF
TGTGCCAGCAGTTACGGCAGGGGGTACGCTAACTATGGCTACACCTTC
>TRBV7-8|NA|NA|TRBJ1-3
CASSLGANTIYF
TGTGCCAGCAGCTTAGGGGCTAACACCATATATTTT
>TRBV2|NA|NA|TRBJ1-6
CASSRAPGSDFSPLHF
TGTGCCAGCAGTCGAGCCCCGGGGTCCGATTTCTCACCCCTCCACTTT
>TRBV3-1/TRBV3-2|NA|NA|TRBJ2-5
CASSLKETQYF
TGTGCCAGCAGCCTAAAAGAGACCCAGTACTTC
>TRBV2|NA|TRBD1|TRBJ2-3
CASSVPGQGGTDTQYF
TGTGCCAGCAGTGTCCCAGGACAGGGGGGAACAGATACGCAGTATTTT